Below are 28 T cell receptor beta chains sequenced from a single sample in a study of T-cell reconstitution after alpha-beta-depleted transplantation in children. Regarding the study as a whole: It was reported that alpha-beta T cells came from several hundred expanded graft clones (about two months after transplant).

These receptors have no known antigen. TCRbeta library preparation incorporated unique molecular identifiers. TCRdb re-derived calls from the PCR reads in MiXCR, one entry per CDR3 protein. Here the sample spans tens of thousands of distinct CDR3 sequences, about 6.8% being singletons. Sequencing was performed on peripheral blood, taken 60 days after TCRalphabeta/CD19-depleted stem cell transplant. These receptors originate from a child younger than two who had a stem cell transplant for acute myeloid leukemia, so the T cells may come from the graft donor.

This clonotype was recorded many times. The rearrangement uses TRBV28 and TRBJ2-7, with D possibly being TRBD1 or TRBD2 (5 bases each). CDR1 and CDR2 from the germline V gene are MDHEN and SYDVKM. V dropped 3 bases and J dropped 5 bases, with 17 bases sitting between them. CDR3 size: 15 residues. CDR3: CASSFRGHLRNEQYF. The DNA for the CDR3 is TGTGCCAGCAGTTTCCGGGGCCACCTAAGAAACGAGCAGTACTTC.

This clonotype was detected ten times or more. V and J are TRBV18 and TRBJ1-1, with a weak D call TRBD1 (6 bases). Germline values: CDR1 KGHSH, CDR2 LQKENI. V shed 8 bases and J shed 2 bases, with 9 bases lying between them. There are 12 residues in the CDR3. The chain's CDR3 is CASQGGNTEAFF. CDR3 in DNA: TGTGCCAGCCAAGGGGGAAACACTGAAGCTTTCTTT.

This clonotype was seen many times. The CDR3 sequence: CASSPTPDRQETQYF. The CDR3 region has the DNA TGTGCCAGCAGCCCTACCCCGGACAGGCAAGAGACCCAGTACTTC. The rearrangement uses TRBV5-6 and TRBJ2-5, with TRBD1 matching over 7 bases. V was pared by 4 bases and J by 2 bases, with 8 bases of the junction left unmatched. From germline, CDR1 is SGHDT and CDR2 YYEEEE. The CDR3 spans 15 residues. Together with reference TRBV5-6 and TRBJ2-5, the CDR3 gives the full variable domain: DAGVTQSPTHLIKTRGQQVTLRCSPKSGHDTVSWYQQALGQGPQFIFQYYEEEERQRGNFPDRFSGHQFPNYSSELNVNALLLGDSALYLCASSPTPDRQETQYFGPGTRLLVL.

This clonotype came up many times. This chain links TRBV18 with TRBJ1-6; D remains ambiguous. V was clipped by 6 bases and J by 0 bases, with 9 bases between them. The CDR3 spans 15 residues. The germline CDR1 and CDR2 sequences are KGHSH and LQKENI. The CDR3 loop is CASSLLLSYNSPLHF. DNA for the CDR3: TGTGCCAGCTCGCTGCTCCTCTCCTATAATTCACCCCTCCACTTT.

This clonotype was picked up many times. The V and J genes are TRBV9 and TRBJ2-5; the D call may be TRBD1 or TRBD2 (5 bases each). The CDR3 sequence is 14 residues long. The germline V and J ends were trimmed by 4 bases and 2 bases, with 12 bases remaining between them. The germline gives CDR1 SGDLS, CDR2 YYNGEE. The CDR3, as DNA: TGTGCCAGCAGCCCATGGGGGAGACAAGAGACCCAGTACTTC. It translates to CASSPWGRQETQYF.

This clonotype was seen many times. The chain is built from TRBV7-9 and TRBJ2-7; D gene ambiguous. The CDR3 has 14 residues. Germline CDR1 SEHNR, CDR2 FQNEAQ (reference sequence). Trimming took off 4 bases at V and 3 bases at J, with 13 bases between the two ends. The CDR3 DNA is TGTGCCAGCAGCTCCCCGGGCAGTCACTACGAGCAGTACTTC. Amino acids: CASSSPGSHYEQYF.

This chain links TRBV13 with TRBJ2-7; 10 bases are shared with TRBD1. CDR1 PRHDT and CDR2 FYEKMQ come from the germline V gene (reference sequence). There are 18 residues in the CDR3. Trimming took 5 bases from V and 7 from J; bases not matched to a gene: 20. The CDR3, as DNA: TGTGCCAGCAGCCTAACACCGATGGGACAGGGGACCTTGGGGGAGCAGTACTTC. Its translation is CASSLTPMGQGTLGEQYF.

The sample holds many counts of this clonotype. This CDR3 reads CASRVRGRGNEQFF. CDR3 nucleotides: TGTGCCAGCAGGGTACGAGGTAGGGGAAATGAGCAGTTCTTC. This sequence joins TRBV6-5 and TRBJ2-1, with D perhaps matching TRBD1 (5 bases). Germline CDR1 MNHEY, CDR2 SVGAGI. The CDR3 loop spans 14 amino acids. V was pared by 6 bases and J by 7 bases, with 16 bases between.

This clonotype has ten or more counts. The genes are TRBV5-4 and TRBJ1-1; 8 nucleotides line up with TRBD1. V was clipped by 6 bases and J by 8 bases; unmatched bases: 6. The CDR3 is 12 amino acids. Germline V gene lookup returns CDR1 SGHNT and CDR2 YYREEE (reference sequence). In DNA, the CDR3 is TGTGCCAGCACGTCAGGGGGCGCCGAAGCTTTCTTT. It yields the protein CASTSGGAEAFF. Looking up the rest from reference TRBV5-4 and TRBJ1-1 gives the full variable domain: ETGVTQSPTHLIKTRGQQVTLRCSSQSGHNTVSWYQQALGQGPQFIFQYYREEENGRGNFPPRFSGLQFPNYSSELNVNALELDDSALYLCASTSGGAEAFFGQGTRLTVV.

This clonotype was found many times. The chain uses TRBV11-2 and TRBJ1-1; no clear D gene. V was clipped by 6 bases and J by 4 bases, with 18 bases between them. There are 15 residues in the CDR3. Germline CDR1 reads SGHAT; CDR2 reads FQNNGV. The CDR3 reads CASRETRYSSTEAFF. Here the CDR3 DNA reads TGTGCCAGCAGGGAGACTCGGTACTCGAGCACTGAAGCTTTCTTT.

The V call is TRBV20-1, the J call TRBJ2-5; the D is unclear. Trimming removed 0 bases at V and 6 bases at J, with 14 bases between. Germline CDR1 DFQATT, CDR2 SNEGSKA (reference sequence). There are 14 residues in the CDR3. CDR3 sequence (DNA): TGCAGTGCTAGAGATTCTGGCAGCCTACAGACCCAGTACTTC. Encoded protein: CSARDSGSLQTQYF.

At least ten counts were recorded for this clonotype. V gene TRBV7-9 combines with J gene TRBJ2-4; TRBD2 matches 11 bases. The J segment lost 3 bases and the V segment lost 2 bases, leaving 6 bases of the junction unmatched. Germline V gene data show CDR1 as SEHNR and CDR2 as FQNEAQ (reference sequence). The CDR3 is made up of 17 amino acids. CDR3 region: CASSLPSGRFGKNIQYF. CDR3 coding DNA: TGTGCCAGCAGCTTACCTAGCGGGAGGTTTGGCAAAAACATTCAGTACTTC.

This clonotype was observed many times. This rearrangement joins TRBV6-2 or TRBV6-3 to TRBJ2-7; D gene unclear. Germline V gene lookup returns CDR1 MNHEY and CDR2 SVGEGT. V shed 1 base and J shed 1 base, with 8 bases lying between them. The CDR3 loop spans 14 amino acids. The CDR3 protein is CASSYFGRSYEQYF. The CDR3 bases are TGTGCCAGCAGTTACTTCGGCAGATCCTACGAGCAGTACTTC.

This clonotype was recorded at least ten times. This rearrangement joins TRBV6-2 or TRBV6-3 to TRBJ2-1; TRBD2 matches at 9 bases. The CDR3 has 17 residues. CDR1 is MNHEY and CDR2 is SVGEGT in the germline V gene. V gave up 4 bases and J gave up 3 bases; unmatched junction bases: 10. Written as DNA, the CDR3 is TGTGCCAGCAGTTCCATTGGACTAGCGCATTACTACAATGAGCAGTTCTTC. Protein sequence: CASSSIGLAHYYNEQFF.

This clonotype occurred many times. The rearrangement uses TRBV6-2 or TRBV6-3 and TRBJ2-3; D may be TRBD2 (5 bases). Germline-derived CDR1 and CDR2 are MNHEY and SVGEGT. V was pared by 4 bases and J by 2 bases, with 10 bases between. The CDR3 runs to 14 residues. The CDR3 loop is CASSLAITTDTQYF. CDR3 bases: TGTGCCAGCAGTTTAGCGATTACCACAGATACGCAGTATTTT.

This clonotype was recorded at least ten times. CDR3 sequence reads: CASSQDRVGNTEAFF. As DNA, the CDR3 is TGCGCCAGCAGCCAAGACAGGGTCGGGAACACTGAAGCTTTCTTT. The chain employs TRBV4-1 and TRBJ1-1, with a possible D match to TRBD1 (5 bases). In germline, CDR1 is MGHRA, CDR2 YSYEKL. Trimming took off 0 bases at V and 1 base at J, with 9 bases between the two ends. This CDR3 has 15 residues.

The rearrangement joins TRBV28 to TRBJ2-7; 7 bases match TRBD1. J lost 2 bases, V lost 4 bases, and 5 bases had no gene match. Germline V gives CDR1 MDHEN, CDR2 SYDVKM. This CDR3 has 14 amino acids. The DNA of the CDR3 is TGTGCCAGCAGTTCCCTCGGGACAGCCTACGAGCAGTACTTC. Protein product: CASSSLGTAYEQYF.

This clonotype was observed a handful of times. The rearrangement uses TRBV27 and TRBJ2-1, with TRBD1 identical over 9 bases. Trimming took 4 bases from V and 8 from J; bases not matched to a gene: 9. CDR1 MNHEY and CDR2 SMNVEV come from the germline V gene (reference sequence). The CDR3 runs to 15 residues. The CDR3 loop reads CASSYRGRILYEQFF. Written as DNA, the CDR3 is TGTGCCAGCAGTTACAGGGGGCGGATTTTGTATGAGCAGTTCTTC.

In this sample, this clonotype turned up many times. J is TRBJ1-1 and V is TRBV6-2 or TRBV6-3; no clear D. CDR3 length: 11 residues. The V gene lost 6 bases and the J gene lost 6 bases, with 8 bases spanning the gap. Per germline, CDR1 MNHEY and CDR2 SVGEGT. The CDR3 sequence: CASRHSPEAFF. The CDR3 DNA reads TGTGCCAGCAGGCACAGCCCTGAAGCTTTCTTT.

This clonotype was detected many times. The V gene is TRBV14, the J gene TRBJ2-3; 11 positions match TRBD1. Trimming removed 5 bases from V and 2 bases from J; junction bases left unmatched: 12. The CDR3 has 18 amino acids. Germline V lookup: CDR1 SGHDN, CDR2 FVKESK. The chain's CDR3 is CASSDRDRGFLNTDTQYF. The CDR3 DNA reads TGTGCCAGCAGCGATCGGGACAGGGGGTTTCTGAACACAGATACGCAGTATTTT.

This clonotype has ten or more counts. J is TRBJ2-5 and V is TRBV7-3; D may be TRBD2 (6 bases). V was shortened by 1 base and J by 8 bases, with 20 bases between the two germline ends. The CDR3 runs 16 residues. Per germline, CDR1 SGHTA and CDR2 FQGTGA. Here the CDR3 reads CASSLKTGEAQGTQYF. CDR3 in DNA: TGTGCCAGCAGCTTAAAAACGGGGGAGGCCCAGGGAACCCAGTACTTC.

This clonotype was seen repeatedly, ten times or more. This sequence joins TRBV20-1 and TRBJ2-3; D possibly corresponds to TRBD2 (5 bases). Germline values: CDR1 DFQATT, CDR2 SNEGSKA (reference sequence). The CDR3 totals 14 residues. The V end lost 6 bases, the J end lost 5 bases, and 18 bases lay between the germline ends. The CDR3 region is CSANRWESQDTQYF. In DNA, the CDR3 is TGCAGTGCCAATCGTTGGGAGTCGCAAGATACGCAGTATTTT.

This clonotype was detected only once. The chain employs TRBV7-2 and TRBJ2-7; no firm D call. Germline V gives CDR1 SGHTA, CDR2 FQGNSA. Trimming removed 0 bases from V and 7 bases from J, with 7 bases in between. This CDR3 is 12 amino acids long. The CDR3 DNA reads as TGTGCCAGCAGCTTAGCCCCTAGGGAGCAGTACTTC. This gives the protein CASSLAPREQYF.

At least ten counts were recorded for this clonotype. The chain carries TRBV6-4 and TRBJ2-3; D call uncertain. Germline V gives CDR1 MRHNA, CDR2 SNTAGT. The V gene lost 6 bases and the J gene lost 5 bases, with 15 bases spanning the gap. The CDR3 totals 14 residues. The CDR3, as DNA: TGTGCCAGCAGCCGGGCCCCCATAGGAGATACGCAGTATTTT. Translating it yields CASSRAPIGDTQYF.

This clonotype has a count of ten or more. The chain joins TRBV5-6 to TRBJ2-7, with 7 positions matching TRBD1. V lost 4 bases, J lost 3 bases, and 13 bases stayed unmatched. In germline, CDR1 is SGHDT, CDR2 YYEEEE. This CDR3 has 16 amino acids. Here the CDR3 DNA reads TGTGCCAGCAGCCGGACAGGAGTCGACCCTAGCTACGAGCAGTACTTC. Protein product: CASSRTGVDPSYEQYF.

This clonotype showed up many times. The chain combines TRBV9 with TRBJ2-7; D may be TRBD2 (5 bases). Trimming shortened V by 4 bases and J by 1 base, and 12 bases separated the two germline ends. CDR1 and CDR2 from the germline V gene are SGDLS and YYNGEE. The CDR3 length is 14 residues. The CDR3 spells CASSPRPGSYEQYF. For the CDR3, the DNA is TGTGCCAGCAGCCCTCGGCCGGGATCCTACGAGCAGTACTTC.

Ten or more counts support this clonotype. V is TRBV7-9 and J is TRBJ1-1; D not resolved. CDR1 is SEHNR, CDR2 FQNEAQ, per germline (reference sequence). The V end lost 0 bases, the J end lost 1 base, and 9 bases lay between the germline ends. CDR3 length: 15 residues. CDR3 region: CASSLAWAGNTEAFF. CDR3 DNA: TGTGCCAGCAGCTTAGCGTGGGCAGGGAACACTGAAGCTTTCTTT.

This clonotype appeared a few times. This rearrangement joins TRBV4-3 to TRBJ2-7; possibly TRBD2 for D (5 bases). The ends were cut back, 3 bases at V and 3 bases at J, with 12 bases in the middle. Germline values: CDR1 LGHNA, CDR2 YSLEER. CDR3 length: 14 residues. The DNA for the CDR3 is TGCGCCAGCAGCCACGTCGGTGAGGGCTACGAGCAGTACTTC. It specifies CASSHVGEGYEQYF.